Sequencing of this T cell receptor (beta chain) was carried out in a study of blood T cells in healthy people across ages. Study conclusions and caveats: Underestimates were what the diversity estimates from one million T cells were considered to be. Changes in expanded clonotypes were possibly confounded, as the CMV status of donors was unknown.

Combining a sample-barcoded 5' primer with a J-beta primer mix, a second PCR ran for about 6 to 12 cycles. TCRdb re-derived calls from the 5' RACE reads in MiXCR, one entry per CDR3 protein. The repertoire holds some 1,500,000 distinct CDR3 sequences, with about 45% as singletons. A note on this clonotype: The antigen is undetermined.

Germline assignment: CDR1 MGHDK and CDR2 SYGVNS. This CDR3 contains 15 residues. Trimming pared 2 bases from V and 4 bases from J, leaving 14 bases between. The receptor comes from a woman aged 18-29 years in good health. The V gene is TRBV25-1, the J gene TRBJ1-2; TRBD1 might be the D (6 bases). Material for sequencing was blood. CDR3 loop: CASSETVGQSYGYTF. The CDR3 DNA sequence: TGTGCCAGCAGTGAAACCGTTGGACAGTCCTATGGCTACACCTTC.